A selection of T cell receptor beta chains follows, all from one sample in a study of metastatic and nonmetastatic thyroid tumors. MiXCR reprocessed the PCR reads for TCRdb. Here the sample spans 20,000 to 30,000 clones, approximately 20% being singletons. Sample: blood. The receptors stem from a male donor with papillary thyroid cancer or a benign thyroid nodule (not recorded which). Some clones in this sample may be carry-over from other donors' samples. Both conserved end residues are part of each CDR3.

TRBV18	TRBJ2-3	CASSPPRQNTDTQYF
TRBV6-1	TRBJ2-7	CASGGRGPSYEQYF
TRBV27	TRBJ2-7	CASSHRRGHPYEQYF
TRBV28	TRBJ2-2	CASSSAGTDGELFF
TRBV6-1	TRBJ2-2	CASNRATGELFF
TRBV7-9	TRBJ1-1	CASSLVKGNTEAFF
TRBV7-7	TRBJ2-5	CASSQAGFQETQYF
TRBV19	TRBJ1-3	CASSRVGVAGNTIYF
TRBV6-1	TRBJ1-1	CASRLQFQGAGTEAFF
TRBV11-1	TRBJ2-1	CASSLNPGSYNEQFF
TRBV28	TRBJ2-7	CASSRPGTSGRAGEQYF
TRBV5-1	TRBJ2-1	CASSFGGWDRGNEQFF
TRBV20-1	TRBJ2-3	CSARDPLRRTDTQYF
TRBV28	TRBJ2-3	CASSFGGGTDTQYF
TRBV6-1	TRBJ2-2	CASSDSPNTGELFF
TRBV7-2	TRBJ1-2	CASSSGQAAYGYTF
TRBV20-1	TRBJ2-2	CSARVTLGTSGTGELFF
TRBV5-1	TRBJ2-3	CASSSVTSGRVTTSTDTQYF
TRBV7-8	TRBJ2-1	CASSLSGNGNEQFF
TRBV5-1	TRBJ2-1	CASSITYSYNEQFF
TRBV7-6	TRBJ2-1	CASSFLAGGGNEQFF
TRBV20-1	TRBJ2-3	CSAREGGRGRVGDTQYF
TRBV6-1	TRBJ1-2	CASSERDYGYTF
TRBV28	TRBJ2-5	CASTLGGQETQYF
TRBV27	TRBJ2-1	CASSPRASGENNEQFF
TRBV20-1	TRBJ2-5	CSASWGGQETQYF
TRBV5-1	TRBJ2-3	CASSTGEGTDTQYF
TRBV19	TRBJ1-2	CASTLGLANYGYTF
TRBV6-2/TRBV6-3	TRBJ2-2	CASRPERGGNTGELFF
TRBV12-3/TRBV12-4	TRBJ1-2	CASSPDRNYGYTF
TRBV6-1	TRBJ2-1	CASSERLRGLLNEQFF
TRBV4-1	TRBJ2-3	CASRRKDTQYF
TRBV10-3	TRBJ1-4	CAISEEGRGEKLFF
TRBV7-8	TRBJ2-7	CASIRISGNKQYF
TRBV20-1	TRBJ2-5	CSARVYPTSGPLKETQYF
TRBV6-2/TRBV6-3	TRBJ1-2	CASSPRRNYGYTF
TRBV10-1	TRBJ1-1	CASSEGPLGAFF
TRBV19	TRBJ2-7	CATRLPGGLEQYF
TRBV10-2	TRBJ2-2	CASSTGADTGELFF
TRBV6-1	TRBJ1-4	CASKAGLVSEKLFF
TRBV6-1	TRBJ2-2	CAGGRIGGGELFF
TRBV20-1	TRBJ2-1	CSARDGLVSYNEQFF
TRBV6-1	TRBJ1-2	CASSDQDRGRRGGYTF
TRBV7-8	TRBJ2-1	CASSPREGPRYNEQFF
TRBV15	TRBJ1-2	CATSRDGFYGYTF
TRBV27	TRBJ2-2	CASSLLAQNFGGELFF
TRBV27	TRBJ2-5	CASSLSNGLQGIETQYF
TRBV5-1	TRBJ2-5	CASSYTGLSETQYF
TRBV12-3/TRBV12-4	TRBJ2-1	CASISIPGQVAPSYNEQFF
TRBV5-1	TRBJ2-2	CASSLVFAPPTGTGELFF
TRBV11-2	TRBJ2-7	CASSFSTSGNYEQYF
TRBV5-1	TRBJ2-1	CASSFQGVKNNEQFF
TRBV6-6	TRBJ1-2	CASSYSAGKANYGYTF
TRBV9	TRBJ2-3	CASSGLAGATDTQYF
TRBV5-1	TRBJ2-1	CASSLALTGSYNEQFF
TRBV24-1	TRBJ2-3	CATSDPGTVADTQYF
TRBV11-2	TRBJ2-1	CASSLGPPALAQQFF
TRBV2	TRBJ2-2	CASSPRSQGSSTGELFF
TRBV6-5	TRBJ1-5	CASSYLGGDQPQHF